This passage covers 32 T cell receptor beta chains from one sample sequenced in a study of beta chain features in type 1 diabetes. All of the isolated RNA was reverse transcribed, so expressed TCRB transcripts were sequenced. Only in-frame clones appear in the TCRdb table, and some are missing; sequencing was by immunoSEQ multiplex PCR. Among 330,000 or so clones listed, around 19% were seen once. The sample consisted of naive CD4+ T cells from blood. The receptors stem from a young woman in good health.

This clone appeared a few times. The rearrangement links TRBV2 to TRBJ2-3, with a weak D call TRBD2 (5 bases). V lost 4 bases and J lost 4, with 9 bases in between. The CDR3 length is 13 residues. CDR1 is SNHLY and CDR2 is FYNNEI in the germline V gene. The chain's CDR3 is CASSGEGPDTQYF. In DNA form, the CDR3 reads TGTGCCAGCAGTGGAGAGGGTCCAGATACGCAGTATTTT.

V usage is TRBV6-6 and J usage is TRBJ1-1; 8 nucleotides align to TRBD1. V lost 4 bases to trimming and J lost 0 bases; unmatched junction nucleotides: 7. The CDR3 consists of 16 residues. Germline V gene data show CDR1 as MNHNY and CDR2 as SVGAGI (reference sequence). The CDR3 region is CASSSQGVLMNTEAFF. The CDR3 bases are TGTGCCAGCAGTTCACAGGGGGTCCTCATGAACACTGAAGCTTTCTTT.

The CDR3 DNA reads as TGTGCCAGCAGCGTACAGGCAATGAACACTGAAGCTTTCTTT. As protein: CASSVQAMNTEAFF. This chain uses TRBV9 with TRBJ1-1, with D unclear. The germline gives CDR1 SGDLS, CDR2 YYNGEE. Trimming removed 1 base at V and 0 bases at J, with 7 bases between. The CDR3 runs to 14 residues.

This CDR3 reads CASSLGTGQGGQPQHF. The CDR3 nucleotides read TGCGCCAGCAGCTTGGGGACAGGGCAGGGAGGCCAGCCCCAGCATTTT. V gene TRBV5-1 combines with J gene TRBJ1-5, with 8 nucleotides matching TRBD1. The CDR3 consists of 16 residues. Germline loops: CDR1 SGHRS, CDR2 YFSETQ. The trim removed 0 bases at V and 7 bases at J, leaving 9 bases unmatched.

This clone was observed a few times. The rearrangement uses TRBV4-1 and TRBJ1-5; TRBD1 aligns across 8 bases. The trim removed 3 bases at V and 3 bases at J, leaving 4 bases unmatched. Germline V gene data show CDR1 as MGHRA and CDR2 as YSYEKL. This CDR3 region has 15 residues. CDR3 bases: TGCGCCAGCAGCCAGGCGGACAGGGACAATCAGCCCCAGCATTTT. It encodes CASSQADRDNQPQHF.

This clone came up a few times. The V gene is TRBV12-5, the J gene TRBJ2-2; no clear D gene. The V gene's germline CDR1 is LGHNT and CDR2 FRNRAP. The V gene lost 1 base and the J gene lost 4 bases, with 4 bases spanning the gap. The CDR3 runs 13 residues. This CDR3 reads CASGLAITGELFF. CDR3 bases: TGTGCTAGTGGTTTGGCTATCACCGGGGAGCTGTTTTTT.

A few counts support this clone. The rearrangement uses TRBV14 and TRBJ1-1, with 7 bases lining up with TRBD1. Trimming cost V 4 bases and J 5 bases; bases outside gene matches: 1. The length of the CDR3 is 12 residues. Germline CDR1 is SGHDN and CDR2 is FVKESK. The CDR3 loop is CASSPQGTEAFF. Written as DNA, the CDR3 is TGTGCCAGCAGCCCACAGGGGACTGAAGCTTTCTTT.

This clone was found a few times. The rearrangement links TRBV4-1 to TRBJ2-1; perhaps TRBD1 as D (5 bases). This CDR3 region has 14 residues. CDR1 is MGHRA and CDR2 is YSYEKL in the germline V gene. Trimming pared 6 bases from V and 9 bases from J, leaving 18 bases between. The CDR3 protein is CASRNSVVQGEQFF. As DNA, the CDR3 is TGCGCCAGCAGAAATTCGGTGGTCCAGGGTGAGCAGTTCTTC.

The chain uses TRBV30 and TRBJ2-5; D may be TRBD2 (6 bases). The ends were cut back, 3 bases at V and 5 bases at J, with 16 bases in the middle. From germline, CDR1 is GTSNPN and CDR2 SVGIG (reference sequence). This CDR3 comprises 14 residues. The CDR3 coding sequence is TGTGCCTGGAGCACGGGGGTTCTAACCGAGACCCAGTACTTC. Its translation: CAWSTGVLTETQYF. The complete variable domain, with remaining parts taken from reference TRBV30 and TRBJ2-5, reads SQTIHQWPATLVQPVGSPLSLECTVEGTSNPNLYWYRQAAGRGLQLLFYSVGIGQISSEVPQNLSASRPQDRQFILSSKKLLLSDSGFYLCAWSTGVLTETQYFGPGTRLLVL.

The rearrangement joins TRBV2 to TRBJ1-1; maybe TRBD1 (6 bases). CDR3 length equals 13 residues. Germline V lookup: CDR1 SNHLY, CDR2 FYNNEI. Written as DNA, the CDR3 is TGTGCAAGCCTGAGGACAGTGAACACTGAAGCTTTCTTT. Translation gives CASLRTVNTEAFF.

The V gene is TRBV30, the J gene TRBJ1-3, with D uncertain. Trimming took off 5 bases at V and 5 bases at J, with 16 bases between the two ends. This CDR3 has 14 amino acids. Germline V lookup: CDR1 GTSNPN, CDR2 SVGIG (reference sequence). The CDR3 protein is CAWGEAGRRNTIYF. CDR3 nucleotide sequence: TGTGCCTGGGGCGAGGCGGGAAGAAGAAACACCATATATTTT.

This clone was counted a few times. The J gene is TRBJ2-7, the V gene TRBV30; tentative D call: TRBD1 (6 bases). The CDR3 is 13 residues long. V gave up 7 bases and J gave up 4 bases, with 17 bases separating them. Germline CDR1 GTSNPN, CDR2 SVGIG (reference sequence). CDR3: CAYIDRHHYEQYF. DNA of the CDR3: TGTGCCTATATCGACAGGCACCATTACGAGCAGTACTTC.

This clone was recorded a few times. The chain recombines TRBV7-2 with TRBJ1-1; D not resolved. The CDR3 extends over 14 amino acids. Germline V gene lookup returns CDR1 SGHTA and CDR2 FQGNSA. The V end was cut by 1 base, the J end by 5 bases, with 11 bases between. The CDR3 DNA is TGTGCCAGCAGCTTAGTGAACCTGCGGACTGAAGCTTTCTTT. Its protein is CASSLVNLRTEAFF.

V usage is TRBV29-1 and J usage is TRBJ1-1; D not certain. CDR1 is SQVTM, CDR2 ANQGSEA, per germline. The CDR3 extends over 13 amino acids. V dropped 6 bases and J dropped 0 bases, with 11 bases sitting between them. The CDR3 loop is CSVQQPMNTEAFF. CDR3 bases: TGCAGCGTACAACAGCCAATGAACACTGAAGCTTTCTTT.

The CDR3 region has the DNA TGCGCCAGCAGCTTGCTCATTGTTACAGGGGAGCAAGAGACCCAGTACTTC. The encoded protein is CASSLLIVTGEQETQYF. The V gene is TRBV5-1, the J gene TRBJ2-5; 7 bases map to TRBD1. The length of the CDR3 is 17 residues. The V and J ends lost 1 base and 2 bases, in that order; junction bases with no gene match: 11. CDR1 and CDR2 from the germline V gene are SGHRS and YFSETQ.

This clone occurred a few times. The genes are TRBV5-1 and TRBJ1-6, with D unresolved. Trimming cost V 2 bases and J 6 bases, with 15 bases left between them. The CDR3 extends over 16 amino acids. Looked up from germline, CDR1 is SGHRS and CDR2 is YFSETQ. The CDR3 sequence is CASSLSGQPSNSPLHF. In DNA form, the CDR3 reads TGCGCCAGCAGCTTAAGCGGCCAACCCTCTAATTCACCCCTCCACTTT.

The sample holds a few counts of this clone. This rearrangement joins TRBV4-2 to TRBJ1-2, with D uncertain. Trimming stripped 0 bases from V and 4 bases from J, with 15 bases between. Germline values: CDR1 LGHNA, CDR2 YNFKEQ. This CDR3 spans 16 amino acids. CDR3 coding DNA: TGTGCCAGCAGCCAAGATATCAGAATTCTCCCCTATGGCTACACCTTC. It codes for CASSQDIRILPYGYTF.

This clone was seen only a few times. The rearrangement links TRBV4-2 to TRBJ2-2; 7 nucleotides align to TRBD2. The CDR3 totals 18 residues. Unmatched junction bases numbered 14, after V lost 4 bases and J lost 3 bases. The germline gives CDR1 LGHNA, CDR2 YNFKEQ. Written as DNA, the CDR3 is TGTGCCAGCAGCCGTGAGTGGCTAGCGGCGACTCACACCGGGGAGCTGTTTTTT. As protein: CASSREWLAATHTGELFF.

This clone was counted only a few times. CDR3 in amino acids: CAWGWDSSYNEQFF. The CDR3 DNA is TGTGCCTGGGGTTGGGACTCCTCCTACAATGAGCAGTTCTTC. The chain recombines TRBV30 with TRBJ2-1; perhaps TRBD2 as D (6 bases). CDR1 and CDR2 (germline): GTSNPN, SVGIG (reference sequence). This CDR3 spans 14 amino acids. V lost 5 bases and J 0 bases, leaving 11 bases between the germline ends.

Here the CDR3 reads CASSSDRDGVPFF. The CDR3 nucleotides are TGTGCCAGCAGCTCGGACAGGGACGGGGTCCCTTTCTTT. This chain joins TRBV11-2 and TRBJ1-1; 8 bases agree with TRBD1. Germline loops: CDR1 SGHAT, CDR2 FQNNGV. Losses at the gene ends were 4 bases for V and 12 bases for J; bases not matched to a gene: 10. CDR3 length equals 13 residues.

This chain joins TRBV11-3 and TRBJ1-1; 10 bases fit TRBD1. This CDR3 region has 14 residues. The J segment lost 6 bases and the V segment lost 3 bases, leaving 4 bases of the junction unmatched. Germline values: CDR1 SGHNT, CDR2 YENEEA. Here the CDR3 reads CASSFSGQGAEAFF. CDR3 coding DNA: TGTGCCAGCAGCTTCTCCGGACAGGGGGCTGAAGCTTTCTTT.

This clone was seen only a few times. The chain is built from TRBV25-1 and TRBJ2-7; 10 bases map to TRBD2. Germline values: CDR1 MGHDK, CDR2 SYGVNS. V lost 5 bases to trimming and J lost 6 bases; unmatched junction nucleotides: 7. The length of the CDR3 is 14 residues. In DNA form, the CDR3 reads TGTGCCAGCAGTTACAGCGGGGGGGCGTTCGAGCAGTACTTC. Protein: CASSYSGGAFEQYF.

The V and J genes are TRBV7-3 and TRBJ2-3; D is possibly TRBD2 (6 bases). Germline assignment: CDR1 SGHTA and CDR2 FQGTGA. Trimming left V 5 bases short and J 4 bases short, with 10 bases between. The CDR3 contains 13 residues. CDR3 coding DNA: TGTGCCAGCAGCCGGGGGAATCCAGATACGCAGTATTTT. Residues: CASSRGNPDTQYF. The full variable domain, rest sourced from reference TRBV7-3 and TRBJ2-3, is GAGVSQTPSNKVTEKGKYVELRCDPISGHTALYWYRQSLGQGPEFLIYFQGTGAADDSGLPNDRFFAVRPEGSVSTLKIQRTERGDSAVYLCASSRGNPDTQYFGPGTRLTVL.

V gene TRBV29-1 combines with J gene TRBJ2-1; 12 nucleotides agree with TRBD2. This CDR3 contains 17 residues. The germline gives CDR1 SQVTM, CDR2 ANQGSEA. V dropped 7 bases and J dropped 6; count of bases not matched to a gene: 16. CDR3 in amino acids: CSAAPLAGGPPGNEQFF. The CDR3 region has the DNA TGCAGCGCCGCTCCTCTAGCGGGAGGGCCCCCTGGCAATGAGCAGTTCTTC.

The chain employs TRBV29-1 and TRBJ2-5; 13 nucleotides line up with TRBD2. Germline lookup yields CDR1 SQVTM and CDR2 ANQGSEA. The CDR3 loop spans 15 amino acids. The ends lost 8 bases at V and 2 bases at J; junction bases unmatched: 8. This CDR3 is CSISGTSGVQETQYF. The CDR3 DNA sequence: TGCAGCATATCCGGGACTAGCGGGGTTCAAGAGACCCAGTACTTC.

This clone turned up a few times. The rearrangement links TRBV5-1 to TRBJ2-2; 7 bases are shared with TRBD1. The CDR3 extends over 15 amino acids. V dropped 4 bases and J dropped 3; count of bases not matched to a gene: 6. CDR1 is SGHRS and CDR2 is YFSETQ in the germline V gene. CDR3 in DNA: TGCGCCAGCAGCCTACAGGGGCTTTACACCGGGGAGCTGTTTTTT. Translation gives CASSLQGLYTGELFF.

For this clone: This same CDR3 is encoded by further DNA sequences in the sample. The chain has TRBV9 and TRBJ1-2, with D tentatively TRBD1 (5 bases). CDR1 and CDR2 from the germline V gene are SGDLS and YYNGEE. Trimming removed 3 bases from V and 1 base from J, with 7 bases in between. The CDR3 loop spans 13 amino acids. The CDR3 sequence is CASSAQGNYGYTF. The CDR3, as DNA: TGTGCCAGCAGCGCGCAGGGTAACTATGGCTACACCTTC.

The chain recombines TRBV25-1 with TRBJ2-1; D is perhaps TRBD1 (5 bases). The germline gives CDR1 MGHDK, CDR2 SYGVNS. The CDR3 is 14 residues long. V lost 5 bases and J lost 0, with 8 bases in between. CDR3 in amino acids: CASSRQSSYNEQFF. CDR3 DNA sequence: TGTGCCAGCAGTAGACAGAGCTCCTACAATGAGCAGTTCTTC.

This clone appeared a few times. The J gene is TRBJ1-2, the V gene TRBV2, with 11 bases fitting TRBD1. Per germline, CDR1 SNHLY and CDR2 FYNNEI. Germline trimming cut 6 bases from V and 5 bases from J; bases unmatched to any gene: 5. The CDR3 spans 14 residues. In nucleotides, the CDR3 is TGTGCCAGCAGAGACCGGGACAGGGGGTATGGCTACACCTTC. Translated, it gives CASRDRDRGYGYTF.

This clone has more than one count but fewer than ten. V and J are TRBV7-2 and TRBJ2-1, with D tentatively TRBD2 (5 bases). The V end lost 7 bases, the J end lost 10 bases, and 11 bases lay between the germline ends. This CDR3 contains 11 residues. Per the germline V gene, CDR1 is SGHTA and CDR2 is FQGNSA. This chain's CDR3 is CASTLGGEQFF. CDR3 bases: TGTGCCAGCACGCTTGGCGGGGAGCAGTTCTTC.

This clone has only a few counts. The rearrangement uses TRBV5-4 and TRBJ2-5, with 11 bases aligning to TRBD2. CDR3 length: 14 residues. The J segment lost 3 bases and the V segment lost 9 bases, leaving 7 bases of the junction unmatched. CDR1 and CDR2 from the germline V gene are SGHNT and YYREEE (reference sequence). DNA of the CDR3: TGTGCCAATCGACTAGCGGGGCAAAAAGAGACCCAGTACTTC. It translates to CANRLAGQKETQYF.

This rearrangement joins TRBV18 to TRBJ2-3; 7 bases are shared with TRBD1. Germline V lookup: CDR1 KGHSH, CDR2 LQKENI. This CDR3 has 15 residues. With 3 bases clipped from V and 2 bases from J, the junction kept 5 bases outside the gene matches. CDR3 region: CASSPWTGYTDTQYF. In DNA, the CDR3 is TGTGCCAGCTCACCCTGGACAGGTTACACAGATACGCAGTATTTT.